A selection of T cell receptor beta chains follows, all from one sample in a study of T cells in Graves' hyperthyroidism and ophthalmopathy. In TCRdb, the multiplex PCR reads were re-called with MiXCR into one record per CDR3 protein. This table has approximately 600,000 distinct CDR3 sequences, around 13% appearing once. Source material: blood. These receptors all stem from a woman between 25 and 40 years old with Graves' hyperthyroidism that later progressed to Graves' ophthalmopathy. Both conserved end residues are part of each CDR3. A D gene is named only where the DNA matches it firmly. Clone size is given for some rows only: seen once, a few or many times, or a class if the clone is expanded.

CSTEWASGSLNEQFF	TGCAGCACCGAGTGGGCTAGCGGGAGCCTCAATGAGCAGTTCTTC	TRBJ2-1	TRBV20-1	TRBD2	many
CASSYSVRPNRFF	TGTGCCAGCAGTTACTCGGTTAGGCCTAATCGGTTCTTC	TRBJ2-1	TRBV6-2/TRBV6-3	-	few
CAISGTGGTDTQYF	TGTGCCATCTCGGGGACAGGGGGCACAGATACGCAGTATTTT	TRBJ2-3	TRBV10-3	TRBD1	once
CASSAGQWLPYF	TGTGCCAGCAGTGCGGGACAGTGGCTTCCGTACTTC	TRBJ2-5	TRBV28	-	many
CASINEGGGPEAFF	TGTGCCAGCATCAACGAGGGGGGAGGACCTGAAGCTTTCTTT	TRBJ1-1	TRBV6-1	-	many
CASSLALASDTQYF	TGTGCCAGCAGCCTAGCGCTAGCATCCGATACGCAGTATTTT	TRBJ2-3	TRBV7-8	-	many
CASSLGTAPYDEQYF	TGTGCCAGCAGCCTAGGGACTGCCCCCTACGATGAGCAGTACTTC	TRBJ2-7	TRBV7-3	-	-
CAIRAKGEETQYF	TGTGCCATAAGAGCTAAGGGAGAAGAGACCCAGTACTTC	TRBJ2-5	TRBV11-3	-	many
CASSQSIADEQFF	TGTGCCAGCAGCCAATCGATAGCGGATGAGCAGTTCTTC	TRBJ2-1	TRBV3-1	-	many
CSAPRPGTYEQYF	TGCAGTGCTCCCCGGCCAGGTACCTACGAGCAGTACTTC	TRBJ2-7	TRBV20-1	-	many
CASSLERIYEQYF	TGTGCCAGCAGTTTAGAACGGATTTACGAGCAGTACTTC	TRBJ2-7	TRBV12-3/TRBV12-4	-	many
CASMGAVYGYTF	TGTGCCAGCATGGGGGCAGTCTATGGCTACACCTTC	TRBJ1-2	TRBV2	-	many
CASSPLQADYNEQFF	TGTGCCAGCAGCCCCCTCCAGGCCGACTACAATGAGCAGTTCTTC	TRBJ2-1	TRBV11-2	-	many
CSASGTVYNYGYTF	TGCAGTGCTAGTGGAACAGTTTATAACTATGGCTACACCTTC	TRBJ1-2	TRBV20-1	-	-
CASRVSTPNTEAFF	TGCGCCAGCAGAGTTTCCACCCCGAACACTGAAGCTTTCTTT	TRBJ1-1	TRBV5-1	-	many
CASSLLGLADTQYF	TGTGCCAGCAGCTTATTGGGGCTAGCGGATACGCAGTATTTT	TRBJ2-3	TRBV7-9	-	many
CASSPRQEQETQYF	TGTGCCAGCTCACCACGGCAGGAGCAAGAGACCCAGTACTTC	TRBJ2-5	TRBV18	-	many
CASSWDREQPQHF	TGCGCCAGCAGCTGGGACAGAGAACAGCCCCAGCATTTT	TRBJ1-5	TRBV5-1	TRBD1	few
CASSPEDGGAEAFF	TGTGCCAGCAGCCCCGAGGACGGGGGCGCTGAAGCTTTCTTT	TRBJ1-1	TRBV7-8	-	once
CASSGGSGDIYGYTF	TGTGCCAGTAGTGGCGGGAGCGGGGACATCTATGGCTACACCTTC	TRBJ1-2	TRBV19	-	many
CASSSDTGQGLKNIQYF	TGTGCCAGCAGTTCGGACACGGGACAGGGCCTAAAAAACATTCAGTACTTC	TRBJ2-4	TRBV28	TRBD1	many
CASSPVQENQPQHF	TGTGCCAGCTCACCAGTACAGGAGAATCAGCCCCAGCATTTT	TRBJ1-5	TRBV18	-	few
CSASSGVGYTF	TGCAGTGCTAGTTCGGGGGTCGGCTACACCTTC	TRBJ1-2	TRBV20-1	-	many
CASSFMGSGANVLTF	TGTGCCAGCAGTTTTATGGGCTCTGGGGCCAACGTCCTGACTTTC	TRBJ2-6	TRBV27	-	many
CASSSPGQGSTSQFF	TGTGCCAGCAGTTCCCCGGGACAGGGGTCAACTTCGCAGTTCTTC	TRBJ2-1	TRBV27	TRBD1	many
CASSSTGGGETQYF	TGTGCCAGCAGTTCGACAGGGGGCGGAGAGACCCAGTACTTC	TRBJ2-5	TRBV2	TRBD1	many
CASSRRGGGETQYF	TGTGCCAGTTCCCGAAGGGGGGGCGGGGAGACCCAGTACTTC	TRBJ2-5	TRBV28	-	many
CASRKGQGGNEQFF	TGTGCCAGCAGAAAGGGACAGGGTGGGAATGAGCAGTTCTTC	TRBJ2-1	TRBV5-4	TRBD1	-
CSVYRVMNTEAFF	TGCAGCGTCTACAGGGTCATGAACACTGAAGCTTTCTTT	TRBJ1-1	TRBV29-1	-	many
CSARDLASSYEQYF	TGCAGTGCTAGAGATCTGGCTAGCTCCTACGAGCAGTACTTC	TRBJ2-7	TRBV20-1	-	-
CASSPQAGPSYNEQFF	TGTGCCAGCAGCCCCCAAGCGGGGCCCTCCTACAATGAGCAGTTCTTC	TRBJ2-1	TRBV27	TRBD2	many
CASSLAWEFNEQFF	TGTGCCAGCAGCTTAGCGTGGGAGTTCAATGAGCAGTTCTTC	TRBJ2-1	TRBV11-1	-	many
CASSIRQGNTGELFF	TGTGCCAGCAGCATAAGACAGGGGAACACCGGGGAGCTGTTTTTT	TRBJ2-2	TRBV7-9	TRBD1	many
CAISDAGGSSGNTIYF	TGTGCCATCAGTGATGCGGGGGGGAGCTCTGGAAACACCATATATTTT	TRBJ1-3	TRBV10-3	-	few
CILSQDNYGYTF	TGCATACTTTCACAGGATAACTATGGCTACACCTTC	TRBJ1-2	TRBV20-1	-	many
CASHFSQVGEQYF	TGTGCCAGCCACTTTAGCCAGGTAGGCGAGCAGTACTTC	TRBJ2-7	TRBV6-2/TRBV6-3	-	many
CASRRGSAMNTEAFF	TGTGCCAGCAGGAGGGGCAGCGCTATGAACACTGAAGCTTTCTTT	TRBJ1-1	TRBV2	-	many
CASSRTTGPGGNQPQHF	TGTGCCAGCAGTCGTACAACCGGGCCAGGGGGCAATCAGCCCCAGCATTTT	TRBJ1-5	TRBV6-1	-	-
CAWSSRDDYTEAFF	TGTGCCTGGTCTTCCCGGGACGATTACACTGAAGCTTTCTTT	TRBJ1-1	TRBV30	-	few
CATSDFRGRFLEQYF	TGTGCCACCAGTGATTTCAGGGGGCGCTTCCTCGAGCAGTACTTC	TRBJ2-7	TRBV24-1	TRBD1	many
CASSHSYNYGYTF	TGTGCCAGCAGCCACTCCTATAACTATGGCTACACCTTC	TRBJ1-2	TRBV12-3/TRBV12-4	-	-
CASSPLAGTTYNEQFF	TGTGCCAGCAGCCCGCTAGCGGGTACGACCTACAATGAGCAGTTCTTC	TRBJ2-1	TRBV7-3	TRBD2	many
CASSAGQTNTEAFF	TGTGCCAGTAGCGCGGGACAGACGAACACTGAAGCTTTCTTT	TRBJ1-1	TRBV19	TRBD1	many
CASSLATRRGGTEAFF	TGTGCCAGCAGCTTAGCGACGAGAAGGGGGGGCACTGAAGCTTTCTTT	TRBJ1-1	TRBV7-2	-	many
CASSLSGRDFYEQYF	TGTGCCAGCAGCTTAAGTGGGAGGGATTTCTACGAGCAGTACTTC	TRBJ2-7	TRBV7-2	TRBD2	many
CASFGRGKETQYF	TGTGCCAGTTTTGGGCGAGGTAAAGAGACCCAGTACTTC	TRBJ2-5	TRBV19	-	many
CASSDRPLPSYEQYF	TGTGCCAGCAGTGATCGGCCCCTACCCTCCTACGAGCAGTACTTC	TRBJ2-7	TRBV6-1	-	few
CASSSRTSEYGEQYF	TGTGCCAGCAGCTCCCGGACTAGTGAGTATGGCGAGCAGTACTTC	TRBJ2-7	TRBV11-1	TRBD2	many
CASSYVLAAFSYEQYF	TGTGCCAGCAGTTACGTACTAGCGGCTTTTTCCTACGAGCAGTACTTC	TRBJ2-7	TRBV6-2/TRBV6-3	TRBD2	many
CASSSTLAGFQETQYF	TGTGCCAGCAGTTCCACCCTAGCGGGTTTCCAAGAGACCCAGTACTTC	TRBJ2-5	TRBV12-3/TRBV12-4	TRBD2	many
CSAERDSLRYNSPLHF	TGCAGTGCAGAGAGGGACAGCCTACGCTATAATTCACCCCTCCACTTT	TRBJ1-6	TRBV20-1	TRBD1	many